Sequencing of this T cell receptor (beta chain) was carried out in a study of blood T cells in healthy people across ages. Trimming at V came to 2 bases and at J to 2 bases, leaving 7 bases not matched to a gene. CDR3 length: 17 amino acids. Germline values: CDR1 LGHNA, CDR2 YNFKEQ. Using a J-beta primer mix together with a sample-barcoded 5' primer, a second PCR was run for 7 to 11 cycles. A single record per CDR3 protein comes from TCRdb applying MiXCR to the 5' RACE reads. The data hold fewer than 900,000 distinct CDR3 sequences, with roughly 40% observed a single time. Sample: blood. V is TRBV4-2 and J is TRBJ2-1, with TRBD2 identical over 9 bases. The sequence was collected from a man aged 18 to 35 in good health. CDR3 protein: CASSQSRTSVTYNEQFF. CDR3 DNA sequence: TGTGCCAGCAGCCAATCCCGGACTAGCGTAACCTACAATGAGCAGTTCTTC.